The table lists the clone carrying this T cell receptor (beta chain) with a few counts. Antigen specificity is unknown. Trimming shortened V by 1 base and J by 9 bases, and 10 bases separated the two germline ends. Germline V CDR1 and CDR2: SGHVS, FQNEAQ. The CDR3 has 13 amino acids. The CDR3 regions of TCR beta were amplified from RNA transcripts. The HTBI primer set drove a first-round RT-PCR of the TCR CDR3. TCRdb reprocessed the multiplex PCR reads with MiXCR, giving one entry per CDR3 protein. Of 300,000 to 400,000 distinct CDR3 sequences listed, 13% were seen once; the top ten hold 9.2%. This sample was taken from a study of T cells in Graves' hyperthyroidism and ophthalmopathy. Study-level findings and limits: In blood, most of the thyroid clonotypes expanded above 0.001 were also present.

The definition of stable Graves' hyperthyroidism was no ophthalmopathy progression within 18 months. Sequenced: blood. The clonotype originates from a woman under 30 with Graves' hyperthyroidism. The V gene is TRBV7-8, the J gene TRBJ2-1; the D is unclear. CDR3 in amino acids: CASSLVLVSEQFF. The CDR3 DNA follows: TGTGCCAGCAGCTTAGTTCTAGTCAGTGAGCAGTTCTTC.